A selection of T cell receptor beta chains follows, all from one sample in a study of T cells in tumors after PD-1 blockade. Assay: immunoSEQ multiplex PCR; the TCRdb copy retains only in-frame clones and omits some. The sample has roughly 1,900 clones, roughly 69% seen once; the top ten hold 15%. Sequenced here: tumor tissue, sampled before anti-PD-1 treatment. These receptors were collected from a human donor with basal cell carcinoma. Both conserved end residues are part of each CDR3. A D gene is named only where the DNA matches it firmly.

D gene	V gene	J gene	CDR3 protein	CDR3 DNA
NA	TRBV29-1	TRBJ2-1	CSVEDDRSVFEQFF	TGCAGCGTTGAAGACGATAGATCGGTATTTGAGCAGTTCTTC
TRBD1	TRBV18	TRBJ2-7	CASSTIPGTGLKQYF	TGTGCCAGCTCAACGATTCCCGGGACAGGGTTGAAGCAGTACTTC
NA	TRBV7-3	TRBJ1-1	CASRGTMNTEAFF	TGTGCCAGCAGGGGGACGATGAACACTGAAGCTTTCTTT
NA	TRBV15	TRBJ2-5	CATSPLGEKGETQYF	TGTGCCACCAGCCCCTTGGGGGAGAAAGGGGAGACCCAGTACTTC
NA	TRBV28	TRBJ1-5	CAIRGETLGNQPQHF	TGTGCCATCCGGGGAGAGACGCTAGGCAATCAGCCCCAGCATTTT
TRBD2	TRBV2	TRBJ2-5	CASSRGLAGPQETQYF	TGTGCCAGCAGTCGCGGACTAGCGGGCCCCCAAGAGACCCAGTACTTC
TRBD2	TRBV7-3	TRBJ2-2	CASSLLGGRMAGELFF	TGTGCCAGCAGCTTACTGGGCGGGAGGATGGCCGGGGAGCTGTTTTTT
NA	TRBV10-2	TRBJ2-7	CASSDAGFDEQYF	TGCGCCAGCAGTGATGCGGGTTTCGACGAGCAGTACTTC
NA	TRBV3-1/TRBV3-2	TRBJ1-5	CASSQANSNQPQHF	TGTGCCAGCAGCCAAGCTAATAGCAATCAGCCCCAGCATTTT
NA	TRBV12-3/TRBV12-4	TRBJ1-4	CASSLREGDLVF	TGTGCCAGCAGTTTAAGGGAGGGGGATCTCGTTTTT
NA	TRBV18	TRBJ1-5	CASSPDGGLQPQHF	TGTGCCAGCTCACCAGATGGGGGCCTTCAGCCCCAGCATTTT
NA	TRBV28	TRBJ2-7	CASSLGASPYEQYF	TGTGCCAGCAGTTTGGGGGCCTCCCCCTACGAGCAGTACTTC
NA	TRBV5-1	TRBJ1-1	CASSLQGGSGTEAFF	TGCGCCAGCAGCTTGCAGGGAGGGTCCGGGACTGAAGCTTTCTTT